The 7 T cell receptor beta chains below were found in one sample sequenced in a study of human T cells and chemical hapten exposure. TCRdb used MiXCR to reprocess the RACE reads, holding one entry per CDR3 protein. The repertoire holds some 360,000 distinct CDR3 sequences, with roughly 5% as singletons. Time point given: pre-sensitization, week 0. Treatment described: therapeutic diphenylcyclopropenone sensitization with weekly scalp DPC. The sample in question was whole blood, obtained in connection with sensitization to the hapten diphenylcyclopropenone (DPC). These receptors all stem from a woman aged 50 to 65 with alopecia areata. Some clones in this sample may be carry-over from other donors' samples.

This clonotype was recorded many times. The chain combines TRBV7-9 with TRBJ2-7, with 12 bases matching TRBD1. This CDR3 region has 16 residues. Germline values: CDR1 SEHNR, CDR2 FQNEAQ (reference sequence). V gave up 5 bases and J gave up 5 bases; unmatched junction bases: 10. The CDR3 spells CASSHPGQGARDEQYF. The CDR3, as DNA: TGTGCCAGCAGCCATCCGGGACAGGGGGCTCGTGACGAGCAGTACTTC.

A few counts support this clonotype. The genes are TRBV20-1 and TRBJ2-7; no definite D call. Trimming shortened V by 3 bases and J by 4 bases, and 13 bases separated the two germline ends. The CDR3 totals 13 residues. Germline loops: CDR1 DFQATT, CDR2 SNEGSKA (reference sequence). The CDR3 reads CSASGPPGYEQYF. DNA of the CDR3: TGCAGTGCTAGTGGGCCCCCAGGATACGAGCAGTACTTC.

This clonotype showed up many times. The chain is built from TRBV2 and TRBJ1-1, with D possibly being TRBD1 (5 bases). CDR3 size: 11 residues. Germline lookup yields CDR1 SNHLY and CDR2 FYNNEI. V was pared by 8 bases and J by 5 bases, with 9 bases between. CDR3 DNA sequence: TGTGCCAGCGTGGGGGGGACTGAAGCTTTCTTT. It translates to CASVGGTEAFF.

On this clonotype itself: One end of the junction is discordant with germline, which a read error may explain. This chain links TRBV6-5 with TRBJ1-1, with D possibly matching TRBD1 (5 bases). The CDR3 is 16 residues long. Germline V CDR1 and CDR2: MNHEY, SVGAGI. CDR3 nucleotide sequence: TGTGCCAGCGGCCAATCTGGGGCCCATGTGAAGACTGAAGCTTTCTTT. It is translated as CASGQSGAHVKTEAFF.

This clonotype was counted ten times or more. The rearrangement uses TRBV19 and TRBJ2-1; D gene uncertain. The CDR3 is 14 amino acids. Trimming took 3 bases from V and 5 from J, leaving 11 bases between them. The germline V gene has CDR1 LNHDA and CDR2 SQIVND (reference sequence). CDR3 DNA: TGTGCCAGTAGTATTGGAATCCCGAACAATGAGCAGTTCTTC. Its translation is CASSIGIPNNEQFF.

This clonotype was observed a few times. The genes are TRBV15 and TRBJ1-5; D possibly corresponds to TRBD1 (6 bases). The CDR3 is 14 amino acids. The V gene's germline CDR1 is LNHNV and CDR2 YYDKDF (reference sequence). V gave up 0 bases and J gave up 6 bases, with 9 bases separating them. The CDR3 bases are TGTGCCACCAGCAGAGACAGGGGTGGTCAGCCCCAGCATTTT. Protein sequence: CATSRDRGGQPQHF.

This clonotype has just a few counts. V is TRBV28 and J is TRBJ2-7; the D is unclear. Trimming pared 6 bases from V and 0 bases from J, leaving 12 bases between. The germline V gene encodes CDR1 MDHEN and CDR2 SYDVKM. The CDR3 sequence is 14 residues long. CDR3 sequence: CASSRAPYSYEQYF. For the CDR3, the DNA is TGTGCCAGCAGCCGGGCCCCGTACTCCTACGAGCAGTACTTC.